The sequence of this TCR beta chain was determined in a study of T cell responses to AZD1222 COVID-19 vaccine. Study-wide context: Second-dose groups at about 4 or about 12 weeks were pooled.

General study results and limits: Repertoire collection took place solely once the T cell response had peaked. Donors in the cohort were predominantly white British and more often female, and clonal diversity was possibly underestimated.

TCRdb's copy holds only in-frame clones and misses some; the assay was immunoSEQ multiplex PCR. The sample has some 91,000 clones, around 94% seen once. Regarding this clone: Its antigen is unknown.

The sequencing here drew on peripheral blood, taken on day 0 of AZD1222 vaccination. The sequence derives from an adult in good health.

The CDR3 DNA reads TGTGCCAGCAGCGTAGACCCAAGGGGGGGAAACACCATATATTTT. It encodes CASSVDPRGGNTIYF. This chain links TRBV9 with TRBJ1-3; D is perhaps TRBD1 (6 bases). Trimming took 0 bases from V and 4 from J, leaving 11 bases between them. The CDR3 runs 15 residues. Germline CDR1 and CDR2: SGDLS and YYNGEE.